The present entry profiles one TCR beta chain with its context. This sample was included in a study of blood T cell repertoires in COVID-19. Across the study: COVID-19 samples from acute and convalescent phases originated in the United States, Italy and Spain. The analysed material was cDNA or gDNA that came from T cells, B-cell-depleted T cells, or PBMCs.

V was shortened by 4 bases and J by 7 bases, with 14 bases between the two germline ends. Germline values: CDR1 MNHEY, CDR2 SMNVEV (reference sequence). The CDR3 totals 14 residues. Original analysis: Estimates of nucleated cell counts were drawn from the amplification of reference gene primers. Sequencing used immunoSEQ multiplex PCR; TCRdb keeps in-frame clones, though not all of them. The DNA gave D and trimming, while V, J and clone size come from that table. The sample shows tens of thousands of clones, approximately 84% of them seen only once. The source material was peripheral blood. V is TRBV27 and J is TRBJ2-1, with D possibly matching TRBD1 (6 bases). The receptor was isolated from an elderly woman with acute or convalescent COVID-19. This CDR3 reads CASSSRSRGNEQFF. In DNA form, the CDR3 reads TGTGCCAGCAGTTCTAGATCAAGGGGGAATGAGCAGTTCTTC.